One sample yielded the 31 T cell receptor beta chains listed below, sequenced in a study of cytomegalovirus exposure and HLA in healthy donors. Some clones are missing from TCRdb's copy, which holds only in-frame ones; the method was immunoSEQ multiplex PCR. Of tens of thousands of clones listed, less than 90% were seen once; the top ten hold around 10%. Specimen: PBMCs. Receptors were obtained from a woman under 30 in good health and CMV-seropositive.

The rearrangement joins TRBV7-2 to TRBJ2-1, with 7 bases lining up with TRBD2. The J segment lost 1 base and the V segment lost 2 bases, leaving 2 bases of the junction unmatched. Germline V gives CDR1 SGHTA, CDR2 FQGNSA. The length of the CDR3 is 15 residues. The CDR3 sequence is CASSLRRGSYNEQFF. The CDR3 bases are TGTGCCAGCAGCTTACGGCGGGGGTCCTACAATGAGCAGTTCTTC.

The CDR3 DNA is TGTGCCAGCAGGCCGGCCCGGACAGGTACTAGCACAGATACGCAGTATTTT. It specifies CASRPARTGTSTDTQYF. The chain carries TRBV28 and TRBJ2-3; 7 positions agree with TRBD1. The CDR3 is made up of 17 amino acids. The trim removed 6 bases at V and 0 bases at J, leaving 12 bases unmatched. Per the germline V gene, CDR1 is MDHEN and CDR2 is SYDVKM. The complete variable domain, with remaining parts taken from reference TRBV28 and TRBJ2-3, reads DVKVTQSSRYLVKRTGEKVFLECVQDMDHENMFWYRQDPGLGLRLIYFSYDVKMKEKGDIPEGYSVSREKKERFSLILESASTNQTSMYLCASRPARTGTSTDTQYFGPGTRLTVL.

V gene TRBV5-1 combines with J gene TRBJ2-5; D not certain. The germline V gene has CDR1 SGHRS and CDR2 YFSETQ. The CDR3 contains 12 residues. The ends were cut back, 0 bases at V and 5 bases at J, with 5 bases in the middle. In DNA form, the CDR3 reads TGCGCCAGCAGCTTGGAGAGCGAGACCCAGTACTTC. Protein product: CASSLESETQYF.

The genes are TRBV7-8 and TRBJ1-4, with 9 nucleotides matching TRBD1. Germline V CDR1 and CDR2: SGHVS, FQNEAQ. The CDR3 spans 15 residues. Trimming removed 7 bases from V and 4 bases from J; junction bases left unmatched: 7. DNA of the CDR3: TGTGCCAGCATGTACAGGGGGCCTGATAATGAAAAACTGTTTTTT. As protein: CASMYRGPDNEKLFF. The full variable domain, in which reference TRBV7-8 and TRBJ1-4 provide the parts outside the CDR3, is GAGVSQSPRYKVAKRGQDVALRCDPISGHVSLFWYQQALGQGPEFLTYFQNEAQLDKSGLPSDRFFAERPEGSVSTLKIQRTQQEDSAVYLCASMYRGPDNEKLFFGSGTQLSVL.

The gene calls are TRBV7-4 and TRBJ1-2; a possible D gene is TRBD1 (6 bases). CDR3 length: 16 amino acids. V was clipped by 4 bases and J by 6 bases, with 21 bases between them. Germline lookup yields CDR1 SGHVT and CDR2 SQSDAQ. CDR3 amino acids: CASSYPKIQGRNGYTF. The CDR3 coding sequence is TGTGCCAGCAGCTACCCCAAAATACAGGGAAGGAATGGCTACACCTTC.

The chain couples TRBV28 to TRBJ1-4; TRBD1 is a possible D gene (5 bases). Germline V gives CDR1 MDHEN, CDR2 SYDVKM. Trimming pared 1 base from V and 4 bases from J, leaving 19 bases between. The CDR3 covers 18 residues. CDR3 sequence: CASSLSGDRGPFNEKLFF. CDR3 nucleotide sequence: TGTGCCAGCAGTTTATCGGGGGATAGGGGCCCCTTTAATGAAAAACTGTTTTTT.

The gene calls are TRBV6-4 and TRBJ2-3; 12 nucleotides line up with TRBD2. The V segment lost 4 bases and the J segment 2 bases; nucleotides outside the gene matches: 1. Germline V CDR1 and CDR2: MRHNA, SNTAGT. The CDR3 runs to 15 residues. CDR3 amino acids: CASSASGGATDTQYF. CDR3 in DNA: TGTGCCAGCAGTGCTAGCGGGGGGGCCACAGATACGCAGTATTTT.

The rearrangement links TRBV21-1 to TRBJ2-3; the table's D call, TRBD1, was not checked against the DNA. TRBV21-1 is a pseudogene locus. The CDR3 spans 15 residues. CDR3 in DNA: TGTGCCAACAACCCCCGACACCCGTACACAGATACGCAGTATTTT. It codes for CANNPRHPYTDTQYF.

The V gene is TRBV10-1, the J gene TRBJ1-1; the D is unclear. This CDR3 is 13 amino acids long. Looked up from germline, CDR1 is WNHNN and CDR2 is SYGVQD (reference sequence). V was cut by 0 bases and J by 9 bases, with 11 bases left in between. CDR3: CASSESDGRQAFF. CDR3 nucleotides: TGCGCCAGCAGTGAGTCGGACGGGAGGCAAGCTTTCTTT.

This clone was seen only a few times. CDR3 DNA sequence: TGTGCCAGCAGCCAAGGACTAGCGGCGAACTCCTACGAGCAGTACTTC. It translates to CASSQGLAANSYEQYF. The chain couples TRBV4-2 to TRBJ2-7; 9 bases line up with TRBD2. V shed 1 base, J shed 0 bases, and the junction held 4 bases outside the gene matches. CDR1 is LGHNA and CDR2 is YNFKEQ in the germline V gene. The CDR3 loop spans 16 amino acids.

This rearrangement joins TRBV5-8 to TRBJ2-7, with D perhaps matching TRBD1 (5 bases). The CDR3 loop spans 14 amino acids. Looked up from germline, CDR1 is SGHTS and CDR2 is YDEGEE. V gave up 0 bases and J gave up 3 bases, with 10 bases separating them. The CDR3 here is CASSLGQNYYEQYF. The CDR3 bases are TGTGCCAGCAGCTTGGGACAGAATTACTACGAGCAGTACTTC.

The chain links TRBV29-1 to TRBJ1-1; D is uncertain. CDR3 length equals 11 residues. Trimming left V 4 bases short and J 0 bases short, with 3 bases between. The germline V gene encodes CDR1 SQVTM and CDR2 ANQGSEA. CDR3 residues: CSVALNTEAFF. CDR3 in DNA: TGCAGCGTTGCATTGAACACTGAAGCTTTCTTT.

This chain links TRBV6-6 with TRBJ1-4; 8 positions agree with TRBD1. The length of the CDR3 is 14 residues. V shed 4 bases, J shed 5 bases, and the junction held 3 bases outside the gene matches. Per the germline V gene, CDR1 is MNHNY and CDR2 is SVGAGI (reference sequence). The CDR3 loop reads CASSSQGGNEKLFF. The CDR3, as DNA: TGTGCCAGCAGTTCACAGGGGGGAAATGAAAAACTGTTTTTT.

CDR3 in amino acids: CASSFGGTGQPQHF. CDR3 bases: TGCGCCAGCAGCTTTGGAGGGACCGGGCAGCCCCAGCATTTT. The J gene is TRBJ1-5, the V gene TRBV5-1, with TRBD1 as a possible D gene (5 bases). V was clipped by 2 bases and J by 7 bases, with 13 bases between them. This CDR3 contains 14 residues. CDR1 and CDR2 from the germline V gene are SGHRS and YFSETQ.

Written as DNA, the CDR3 is TGTGCCAGCAGCCCTTCGCCTAGCCGGAGCAAATATACGCAGTATTTT. Protein sequence: CASSPSPSRSKYTQYF. The genes are TRBV7-9 and TRBJ2-3; D might be TRBD2 (5 bases). The germline V gene has CDR1 SEHNR and CDR2 FQNEAQ (reference sequence). The CDR3 totals 16 residues. V was clipped by 5 bases and J by 7 bases, with 22 bases between them.

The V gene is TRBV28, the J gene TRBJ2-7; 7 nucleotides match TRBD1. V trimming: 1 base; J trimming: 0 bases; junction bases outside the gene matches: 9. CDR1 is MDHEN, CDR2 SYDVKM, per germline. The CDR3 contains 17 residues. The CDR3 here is CASSLFTGTAFSYEQYF. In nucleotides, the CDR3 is TGTGCCAGCAGTTTATTCACCGGGACAGCTTTCTCCTACGAGCAGTACTTC.

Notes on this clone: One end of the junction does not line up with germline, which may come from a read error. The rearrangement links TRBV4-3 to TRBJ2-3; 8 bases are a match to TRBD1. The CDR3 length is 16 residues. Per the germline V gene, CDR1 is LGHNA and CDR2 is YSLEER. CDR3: CASSQERAGGTDTQYF. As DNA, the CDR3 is TGCGCCAGCAGCCAAGAGAGGGCAGGGGGCACGGATACGCAGTATTTT.

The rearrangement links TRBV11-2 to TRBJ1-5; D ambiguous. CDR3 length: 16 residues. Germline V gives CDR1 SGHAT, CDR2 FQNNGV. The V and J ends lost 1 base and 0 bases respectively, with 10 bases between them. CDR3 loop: CASSLGGAVSNQPQHF. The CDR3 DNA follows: TGTGCCAGCAGCTTAGGCGGTGCGGTTAGCAATCAGCCCCAGCATTTT.

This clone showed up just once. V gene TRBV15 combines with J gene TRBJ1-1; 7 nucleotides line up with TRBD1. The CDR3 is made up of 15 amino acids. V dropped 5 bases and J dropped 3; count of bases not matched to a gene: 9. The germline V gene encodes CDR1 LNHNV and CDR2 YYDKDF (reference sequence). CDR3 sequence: CATSGVTGVDTEAFF. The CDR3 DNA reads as TGTGCCACCAGCGGAGTTACAGGGGTGGACACTGAAGCTTTCTTT.

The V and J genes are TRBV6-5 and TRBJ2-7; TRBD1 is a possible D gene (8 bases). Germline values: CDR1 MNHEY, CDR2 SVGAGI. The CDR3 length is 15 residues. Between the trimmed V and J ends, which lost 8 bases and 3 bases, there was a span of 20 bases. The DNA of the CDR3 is TGTGCCAGCGGGGGGGATCCCGGGACAGGCTACGAGCAGTACTTC. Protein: CASGGDPGTGYEQYF.

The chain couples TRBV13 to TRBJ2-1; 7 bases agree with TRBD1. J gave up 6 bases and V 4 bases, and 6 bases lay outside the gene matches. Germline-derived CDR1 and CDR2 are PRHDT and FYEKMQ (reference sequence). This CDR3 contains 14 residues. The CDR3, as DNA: TGTGCCAGCAGCTCGTTCTACAGGGGCAATGAGCAGTTCTTC. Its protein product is CASSSFYRGNEQFF. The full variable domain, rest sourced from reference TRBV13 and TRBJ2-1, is AAGVIQSPRHLIKEKRETATLKCYPIPRHDTVYWYQQGPGQDPQFLISFYEKMQSDKGSIPDRFSAQQFSDYHSELNMSSLELGDSALYFCASSSFYRGNEQFFGPGTRLTVL.

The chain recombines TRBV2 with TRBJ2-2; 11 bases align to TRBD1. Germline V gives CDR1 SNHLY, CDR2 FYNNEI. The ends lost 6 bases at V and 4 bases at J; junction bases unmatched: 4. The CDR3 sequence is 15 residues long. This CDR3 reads CASRPGTGGTGELFF. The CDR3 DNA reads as TGTGCCAGCAGACCCGGGACAGGGGGCACCGGGGAGCTGTTTTTT.

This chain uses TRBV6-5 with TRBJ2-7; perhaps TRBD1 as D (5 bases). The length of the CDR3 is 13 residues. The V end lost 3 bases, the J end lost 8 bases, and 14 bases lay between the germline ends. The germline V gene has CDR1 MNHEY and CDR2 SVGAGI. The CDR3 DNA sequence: TGTGCCAGCAGTTATCAGACAGAGTCCAAGCAGTACTTC. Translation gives CASSYQTESKQYF.

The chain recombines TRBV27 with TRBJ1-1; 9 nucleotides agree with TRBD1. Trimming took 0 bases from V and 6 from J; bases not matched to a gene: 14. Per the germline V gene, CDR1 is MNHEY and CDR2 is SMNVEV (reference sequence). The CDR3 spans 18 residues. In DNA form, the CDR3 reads TGTGCCAGCAGTTTATCCCGGGACAGGGAGGTTTTAGTCCCTGAAGCTTTCTTT. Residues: CASSLSRDREVLVPEAFF.

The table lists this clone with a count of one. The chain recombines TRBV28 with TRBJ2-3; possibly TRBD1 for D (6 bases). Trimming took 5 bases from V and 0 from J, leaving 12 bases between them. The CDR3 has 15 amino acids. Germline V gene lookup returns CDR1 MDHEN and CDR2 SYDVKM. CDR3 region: CASSGDTSSTDTQYF. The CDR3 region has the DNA TGTGCCAGCAGTGGGGACACCTCTAGCACAGATACGCAGTATTTT.

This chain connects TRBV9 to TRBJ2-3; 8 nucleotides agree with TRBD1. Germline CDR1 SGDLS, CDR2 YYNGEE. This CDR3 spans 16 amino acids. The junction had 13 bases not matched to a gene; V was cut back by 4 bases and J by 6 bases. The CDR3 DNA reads TGTGCCAGCAGCTTTTACGACGACAGGGGAGCGGATACGCAGTATTTT. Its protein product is CASSFYDDRGADTQYF. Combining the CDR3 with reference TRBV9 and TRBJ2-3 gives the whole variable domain DSGVTQTPKHLITATGQRVTLRCSPRSGDLSVYWYQQSLDQGLQFLIQYYNGEERAKGNILERFSAQQFPDLHSELNLSSLELGDSALYFCASSFYDDRGADTQYFGPGTRLTVL.

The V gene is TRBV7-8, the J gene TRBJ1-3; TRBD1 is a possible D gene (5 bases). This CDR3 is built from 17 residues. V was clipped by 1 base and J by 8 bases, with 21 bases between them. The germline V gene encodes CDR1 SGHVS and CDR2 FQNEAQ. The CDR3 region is CASSLDQGVQSGYTIYF. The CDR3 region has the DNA TGTGCCAGCAGCTTAGATCAGGGTGTTCAATCCGGATACACCATATATTTT.

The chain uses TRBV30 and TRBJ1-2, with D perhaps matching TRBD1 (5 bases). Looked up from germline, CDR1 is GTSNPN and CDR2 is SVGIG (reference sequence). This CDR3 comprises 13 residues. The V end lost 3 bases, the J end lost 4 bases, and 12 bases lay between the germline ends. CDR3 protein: CAWSQGLGYGYTF. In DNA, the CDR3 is TGTGCCTGGAGCCAGGGATTGGGCTATGGCTACACCTTC.

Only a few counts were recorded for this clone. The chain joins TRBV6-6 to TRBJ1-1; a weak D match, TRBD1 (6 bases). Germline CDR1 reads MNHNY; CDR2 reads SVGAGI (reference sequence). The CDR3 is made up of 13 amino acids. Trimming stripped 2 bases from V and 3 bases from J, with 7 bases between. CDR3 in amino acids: CASSYNRDTEAFF. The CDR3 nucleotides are TGTGCCAGCAGTTACAACAGGGACACTGAAGCTTTCTTT.

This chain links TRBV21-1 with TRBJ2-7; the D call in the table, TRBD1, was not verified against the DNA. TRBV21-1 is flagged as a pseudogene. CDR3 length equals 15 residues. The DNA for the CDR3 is TGTGCCAGCAGCAAAGGTACGAGGGGGTCCTACGAGCAGTACTTC. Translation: CASSKGTRGSYEQYF.

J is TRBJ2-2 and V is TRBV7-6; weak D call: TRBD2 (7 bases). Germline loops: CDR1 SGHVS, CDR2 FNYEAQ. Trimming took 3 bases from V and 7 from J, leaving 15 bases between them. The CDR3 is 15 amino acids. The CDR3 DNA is TGTGCCAGCAGCTTCTTCGCGGGGGCCGGCGGGGAGCTGTTTTTT. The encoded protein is CASSFFAGAGGELFF.